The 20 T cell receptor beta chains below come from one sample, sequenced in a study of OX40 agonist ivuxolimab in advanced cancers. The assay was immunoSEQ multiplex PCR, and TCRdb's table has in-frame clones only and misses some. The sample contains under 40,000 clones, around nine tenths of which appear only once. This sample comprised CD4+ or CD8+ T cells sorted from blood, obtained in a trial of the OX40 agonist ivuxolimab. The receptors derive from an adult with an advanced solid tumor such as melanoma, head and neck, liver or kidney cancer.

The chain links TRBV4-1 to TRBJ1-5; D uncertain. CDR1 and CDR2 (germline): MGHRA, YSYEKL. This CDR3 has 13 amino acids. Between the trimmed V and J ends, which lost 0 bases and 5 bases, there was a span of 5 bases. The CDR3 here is CASSQDTDQPQHF. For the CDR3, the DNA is TGCGCCAGCAGCCAAGACACTGATCAGCCCCAGCATTTT.

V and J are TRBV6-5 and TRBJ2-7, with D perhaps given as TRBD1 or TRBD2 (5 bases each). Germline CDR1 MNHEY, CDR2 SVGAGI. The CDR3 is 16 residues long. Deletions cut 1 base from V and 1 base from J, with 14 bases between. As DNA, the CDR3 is TGTGCCAGCAGTTACTACGGGACCCCCCCGTCCTACGAGCAGTACTTC. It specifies CASSYYGTPPSYEQYF.

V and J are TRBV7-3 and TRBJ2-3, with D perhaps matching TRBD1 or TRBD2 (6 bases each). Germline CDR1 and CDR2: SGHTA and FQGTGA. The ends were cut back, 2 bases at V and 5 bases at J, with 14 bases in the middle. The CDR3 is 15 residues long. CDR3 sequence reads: CASSLLGGEGDTQYF. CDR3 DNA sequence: TGTGCCAGCAGCTTACTGGGGGGCGAGGGAGATACGCAGTATTTT.

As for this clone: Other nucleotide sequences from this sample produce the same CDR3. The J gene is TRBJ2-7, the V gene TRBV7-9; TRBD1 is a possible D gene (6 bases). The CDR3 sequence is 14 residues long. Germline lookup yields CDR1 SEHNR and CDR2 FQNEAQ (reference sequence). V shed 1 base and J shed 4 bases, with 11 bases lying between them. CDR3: CASSLEGDTYEQYV. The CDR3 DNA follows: TGTGCCAGCAGCTTAGAAGGGGACACTTACGAGCAGTACGTC.

CDR3 coding DNA: TGTGCCAGCAGCCACCCCAAAGAGACCCAGTACTTC. This encodes CASSHPKETQYF. The rearrangement uses TRBV7-9 and TRBJ2-5; no firm D call. V was trimmed by 5 bases and J by 3 bases, leaving 7 bases between them. The CDR3 covers 12 residues. In germline, CDR1 is SEHNR, CDR2 FQNEAQ (reference sequence).

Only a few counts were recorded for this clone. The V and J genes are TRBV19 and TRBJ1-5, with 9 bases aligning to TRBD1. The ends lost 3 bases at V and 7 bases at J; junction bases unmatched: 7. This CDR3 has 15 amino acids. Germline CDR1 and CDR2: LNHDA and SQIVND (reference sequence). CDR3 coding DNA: TGTGCCAGTAGTATGTATGGGACAGGGAACCAGCCCCAGCATTTT. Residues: CASSMYGTGNQPQHF. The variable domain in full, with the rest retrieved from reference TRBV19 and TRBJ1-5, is DGGITQSPKYLFRKEGQNVTLSCEQNLNHDAMYWYRQDPGQGLRLIYYSQIVNDFQKGDIAEGYSVSREKKESFPLTVTSAQKNPTAFYLCASSMYGTGNQPQHFGDGTRLSIL.

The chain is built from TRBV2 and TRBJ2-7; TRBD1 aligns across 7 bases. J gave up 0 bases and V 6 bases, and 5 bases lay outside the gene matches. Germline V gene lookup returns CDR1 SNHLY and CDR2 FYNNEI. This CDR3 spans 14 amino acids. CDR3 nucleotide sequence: TGTGCCAGCAGCCATAACAGGGGCTCCTACGAGCAGTACGTC. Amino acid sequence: CASSHNRGSYEQYV.

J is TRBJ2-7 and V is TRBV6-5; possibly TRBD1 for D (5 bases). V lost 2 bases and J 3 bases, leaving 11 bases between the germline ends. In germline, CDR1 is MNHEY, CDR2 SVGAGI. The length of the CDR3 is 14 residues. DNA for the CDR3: TGTGCCAGCAGTTACGGTGACAGACACTACGAGCAGTACTTC. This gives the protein CASSYGDRHYEQYF.

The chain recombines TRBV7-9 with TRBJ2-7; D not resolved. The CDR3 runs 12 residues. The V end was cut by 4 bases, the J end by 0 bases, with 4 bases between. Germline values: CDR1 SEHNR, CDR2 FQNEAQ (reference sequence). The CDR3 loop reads CASSSNSYEQYF. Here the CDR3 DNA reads TGTGCCAGCAGCTCCAACTCCTACGAGCAGTACTTC.

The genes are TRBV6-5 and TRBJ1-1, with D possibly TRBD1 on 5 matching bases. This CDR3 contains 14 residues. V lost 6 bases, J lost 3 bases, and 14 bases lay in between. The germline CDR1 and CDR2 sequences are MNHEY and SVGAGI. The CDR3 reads CASSWGGGDTEAFF. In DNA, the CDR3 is TGTGCCAGCAGCTGGGGGGGAGGGGACACTGAAGCTTTCTTT.

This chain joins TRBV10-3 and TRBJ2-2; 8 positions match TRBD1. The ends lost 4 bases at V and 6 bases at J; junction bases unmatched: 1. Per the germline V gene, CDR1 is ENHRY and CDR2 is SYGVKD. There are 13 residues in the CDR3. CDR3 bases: TGTGCCATCAGTGGACAGGGGTCCGGGGAGCTGTTTTTT. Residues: CAISGQGSGELFF.

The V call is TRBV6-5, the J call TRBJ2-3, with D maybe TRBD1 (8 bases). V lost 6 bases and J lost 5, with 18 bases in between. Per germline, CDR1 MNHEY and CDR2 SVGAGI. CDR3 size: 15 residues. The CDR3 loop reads CASSPEQGGKDTQYF. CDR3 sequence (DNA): TGTGCCAGCAGCCCCGAACAGGGGGGGAAAGATACGCAGTATTTT.

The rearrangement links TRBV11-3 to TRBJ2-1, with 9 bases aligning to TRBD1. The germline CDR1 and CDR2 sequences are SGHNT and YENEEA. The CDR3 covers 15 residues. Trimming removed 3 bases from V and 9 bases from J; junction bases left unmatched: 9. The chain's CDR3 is CASSFGGQGGSEQFF. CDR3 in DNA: TGTGCCAGCAGCTTCGGGGGACAGGGTGGTTCTGAGCAGTTCTTC.

The CDR3 region is CATSSGTGTYGYTF. The CDR3 nucleotides read TGTGCCACCAGCTCCGGGACAGGGACCTATGGCTACACCTTC. This chain uses TRBV15 with TRBJ1-2; 9 bases are a match to TRBD1. V was pared by 5 bases and J by 4 bases, with 5 bases of the junction left unmatched. The CDR3 is made up of 14 amino acids. CDR1 is LNHNV, CDR2 YYDKDF, per germline (reference sequence).

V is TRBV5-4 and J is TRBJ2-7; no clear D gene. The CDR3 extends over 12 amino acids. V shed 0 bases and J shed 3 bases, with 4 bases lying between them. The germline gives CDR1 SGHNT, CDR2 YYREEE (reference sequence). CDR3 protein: CASSLGGYEQYV. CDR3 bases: TGTGCCAGCAGCTTGGGGGGCTACGAGCAGTACGTC.

The CDR3 reads CASSRGDGYTF. The CDR3 DNA sequence: TGTGCCAGCAGCCGAGGCGATGGCTACACCTTC. The J gene is TRBJ1-2, the V gene TRBV2; D uncertain. V gave up 6 bases and J gave up 6 bases, with 8 bases separating them. Germline CDR1 reads SNHLY; CDR2 reads FYNNEI. This CDR3 region has 11 residues.

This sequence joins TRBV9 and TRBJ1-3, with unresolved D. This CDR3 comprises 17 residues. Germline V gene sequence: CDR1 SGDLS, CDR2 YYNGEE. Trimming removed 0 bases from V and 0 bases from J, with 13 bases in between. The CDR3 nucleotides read TGTGCCAGCAGCGTAGATCCCTTATCGACCTCTGGAAACACCATATATTTT. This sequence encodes CASSVDPLSTSGNTIYF.

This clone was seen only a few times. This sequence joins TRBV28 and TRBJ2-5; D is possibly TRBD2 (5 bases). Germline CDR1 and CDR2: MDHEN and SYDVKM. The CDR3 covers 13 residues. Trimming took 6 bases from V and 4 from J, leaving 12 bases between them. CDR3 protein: CASSSYEGETQYF. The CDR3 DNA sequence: TGTGCCAGCAGCTCATACGAGGGAGAGACCCAGTACTTC.

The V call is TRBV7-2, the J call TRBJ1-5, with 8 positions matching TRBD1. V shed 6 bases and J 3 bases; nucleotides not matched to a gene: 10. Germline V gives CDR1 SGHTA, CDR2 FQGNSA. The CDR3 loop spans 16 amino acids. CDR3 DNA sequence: TGTGCCAGCAGGCGCTCGGACAGGGCTATCAATCAGCCCCAGCATTTT. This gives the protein CASRRSDRAINQPQHF.

The CDR3 DNA sequence: TGTGCCAGCAGCGTGGAGGACACAGGGAACGAGCAGTACTTC. The encoded protein is CASSVEDTGNEQYF. V and J are TRBV9 and TRBJ2-7, with D perhaps matching TRBD1 (6 bases). The V end lost 2 bases, the J end lost 5 bases, and 14 bases lay between the germline ends. Looked up from germline, CDR1 is SGDLS and CDR2 is YYNGEE. The CDR3 length is 14 residues.